This T cell receptor (beta chain) was sequenced during a study of cytomegalovirus exposure and HLA in healthy donors. Findings of the study overall: Per published accounts, TCR beta sequences correctly predicted the HLA-A and HLA-B alleles of most subjects. In an earlier analysis, about 90% or about 30%: the productive usage of most TCR beta V segments.

Vbeta (60) and Jbeta (13) primers were used in the PCR. Profiled with immunoSEQ multiplex PCR; TCRdb holds only in-frame clones, not every one. The table records some 200,000 clones, 82% of them present only once. Of note for this clone: Its antigen remains unidentified.

The TCR originated in a woman aged 18-29 years in good health and CMV-seronegative. The specimen was PBMCs.

The CDR3 coding sequence is TGTGCCAGCAGCTTGGACCAGGGGCGGGGGGGAGAGACCCAGTACTTC. The encoded protein is CASSLDQGRGGETQYF. The chain carries TRBV5-5 and TRBJ2-5; 9 nucleotides line up with TRBD2. With 0 bases clipped from V and 4 bases from J, the junction kept 7 bases outside the gene matches. In germline, CDR1 is SGHKS, CDR2 YYEKEE (reference sequence). This CDR3 spans 16 amino acids.